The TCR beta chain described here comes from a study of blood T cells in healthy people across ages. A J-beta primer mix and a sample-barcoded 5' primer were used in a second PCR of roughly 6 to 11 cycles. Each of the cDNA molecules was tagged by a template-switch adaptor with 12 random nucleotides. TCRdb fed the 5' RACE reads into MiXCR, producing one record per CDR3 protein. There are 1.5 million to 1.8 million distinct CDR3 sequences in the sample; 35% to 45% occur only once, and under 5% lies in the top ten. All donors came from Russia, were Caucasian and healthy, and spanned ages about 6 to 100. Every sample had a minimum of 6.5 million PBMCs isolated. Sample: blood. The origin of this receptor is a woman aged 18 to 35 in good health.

The chain's CDR3 is CSARGTGRPTNYGYTF. CDR3 coding DNA: TGCAGTGCTAGAGGTACGGGACGGCCAACTAACTATGGCTACACCTTC. The chain uses TRBV20-1 and TRBJ1-2; D might be TRBD1 (5 bases). Germline CDR1 DFQATT, CDR2 SNEGSKA (reference sequence). Trimming pared 1 base from V and 0 bases from J, leaving 15 bases between. This CDR3 contains 16 residues.